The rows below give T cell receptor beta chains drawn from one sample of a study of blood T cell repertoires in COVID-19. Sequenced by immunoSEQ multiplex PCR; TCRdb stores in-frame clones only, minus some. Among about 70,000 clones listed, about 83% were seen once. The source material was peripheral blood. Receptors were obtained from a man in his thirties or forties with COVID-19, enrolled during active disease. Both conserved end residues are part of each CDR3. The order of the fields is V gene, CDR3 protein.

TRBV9,CASSGPLANTGELFF
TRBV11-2,CASSSRDWQNIQYF
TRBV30,CAWEKGTSGGYTF
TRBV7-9,CASSLGDNLRQGYTF
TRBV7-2,CASSRLAANTGELFF
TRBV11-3,CASSLHGTGDYNEQFF
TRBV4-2,CASSQGALAGLYEQYF
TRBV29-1,CSVEGAADTQYF
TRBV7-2,CASSLLAGRTDTQYF
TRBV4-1,CASSYMNTEAFF
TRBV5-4,CASSLVSSNTIYF